This TCR beta chain was documented in a study of blood T cell repertoires in COVID-19. Study-wide context: Acute and convalescent COVID-19 samples came from the United States, Italy and Spain. Sample material is recorded as cDNA or gDNA derived from T cells, B-cell-depleted T cells, or PBMCs.

Germline CDR1 is SGHRS and CDR2 is YFSETQ. The CDR3 has 13 amino acids. The V and J ends lost 5 bases and 2 bases respectively, with 10 bases between them. Original processing methods: How many nucleated cells were present was estimated from reference gene primer amplification. TCRdb's copy holds only in-frame clones and misses some; the assay was immunoSEQ multiplex PCR. The V and J calls and clone size are taken from that table; D and trimming were inferred from the DNA. The data show fewer than 300,000 clones, approximately 77% seen once. The sample consisted of peripheral blood. The receptor comes from a woman under 30 with acute or convalescent COVID-19. The V and J genes are TRBV5-1 and TRBJ1-2; no definite D call. This CDR3 is CASSFDNNYGYTF. The CDR3 region has the DNA TGCGCCAGCAGTTTCGACAACAACTATGGCTACACCTTC.